This is a list of T cell receptor beta chains from one sample in a study of response to subunit inactivated influenza vaccine. TCRdb analysed the RT-PCR reads with MiXCR anew, one entry per CDR3 protein. Of hundreds of thousands of distinct CDR3 sequences in the sample, approximately 12% were seen once. The sequencing used PBMCs from blood, collected on the day of vaccination. The receptors derive from a man aged 45-65 years who received an inactivated influenza vaccine. Each CDR3 is given with its conserved first and last residue. D genes are given only for firm matches. Expanded clones are given a class, and other clones once, few, many or no size at all.

D gene: -; clone size: -; J gene: TRBJ2-3; V gene: TRBV25-1; CDR3 DNA: TGTGCCAGCAGCCTAGCGTCCTACACAGATACGCAGTATTTT; CDR3 protein: CASSLASYTDTQYF
D gene: -; clone size: -; J gene: TRBJ2-3; V gene: TRBV28; CDR3 DNA: TGTGCCAGCAGTTGGGACCCTCGGGCAGATACGCAGTATTTT; CDR3 protein: CASSWDPRADTQYF
D gene: -; clone size: -; J gene: TRBJ2-7; V gene: TRBV6-2/TRBV6-3; CDR3 DNA: TGTGCCAGCAAGGTAACAGAGGGTTCCGAGCAGTACTTC; CDR3 protein: CASKVTEGSEQYF
D gene: TRBD1; clone size: many; J gene: TRBJ1-6; V gene: TRBV6-1; CDR3 DNA: TGTGCCAGCACCTTGGGGGACAGGGGGTACTCACCCCTCCACTTT; CDR3 protein: CASTLGDRGYSPLHF
D gene: TRBD1; clone size: few; J gene: TRBJ1-5; V gene: TRBV12-3/TRBV12-4; CDR3 DNA: TGTGCCAGCAGCGCCCTCGGGACAGGGAACAATCAGCCCCAGCATTTT; CDR3 protein: CASSALGTGNNQPQHF
D gene: TRBD2; clone size: few; J gene: TRBJ2-7; V gene: TRBV4-3; CDR3 DNA: TGCGCCAGCAGCCAATATAGCGGGGGCCGCTACGAGCAGTACTTC; CDR3 protein: CASSQYSGGRYEQYF
D gene: TRBD1; clone size: few; J gene: TRBJ2-3; V gene: TRBV5-6; CDR3 DNA: TGTGCCAGCAGCTTTTGGACAGGGGCGATTACCACAGATACGCAGTATTTT; CDR3 protein: CASSFWTGAITTDTQYF
D gene: -; clone size: -; J gene: TRBJ1-5; V gene: TRBV11-2; CDR3 DNA: TGTGCCAGCAGCCGGGACACGAGACAGCCCCAGCATTTT; CDR3 protein: CASSRDTRQPQHF
D gene: TRBD2; clone size: many; J gene: TRBJ2-7; V gene: TRBV12-3/TRBV12-4; CDR3 DNA: TGTGCCAGCAGTCCTCTTACTAGCGGGAGGAGTGAGCAGTACTTC; CDR3 protein: CASSPLTSGRSEQYF
D gene: TRBD2; clone size: many; J gene: TRBJ2-5; V gene: TRBV7-8; CDR3 DNA: TGTGCCAGCAGCTTATCGGGGGTTACTAGCGGTAAAGAGACCCAGTACTTC; CDR3 protein: CASSLSGVTSGKETQYF
D gene: TRBD1; clone size: few; J gene: TRBJ2-1; V gene: TRBV7-6; CDR3 DNA: TGTGCCAGCAGCTTAGAAACAGGGGGCCATGAGCAGTTCTTC; CDR3 protein: CASSLETGGHEQFF
D gene: TRBD1; clone size: -; J gene: TRBJ2-7; V gene: TRBV25-1; CDR3 DNA: TGTGCCAGCAGTGAGGGACAGGGAGAATCCTACGAGCAGTACTTC; CDR3 protein: CASSEGQGESYEQYF
D gene: -; clone size: few; J gene: TRBJ2-7; V gene: TRBV29-1; CDR3 DNA: TGCAGCGTTGGAACGACAGGAGGTTACTACGAGCAGTACTTC; CDR3 protein: CSVGTTGGYYEQYF
D gene: -; clone size: many; J gene: TRBJ2-3; V gene: TRBV12-3/TRBV12-4; CDR3 DNA: TGTGCCAGCAGTTCTTTGAATCCAGATACGCAGTATTTT; CDR3 protein: CASSSLNPDTQYF
D gene: -; clone size: -; J gene: TRBJ2-1; V gene: TRBV6-2/TRBV6-3; CDR3 DNA: TGTGCCAGCAGAAAGGACAGTTACAATGAGCAGTTCTTC; CDR3 protein: CASRKDSYNEQFF
D gene: -; clone size: many; J gene: TRBJ1-1; V gene: TRBV5-1; CDR3 DNA: TGCGCCAGCAGCTTGGGGACAGCTGGCACTGAAGCTTTCTTT; CDR3 protein: CASSLGTAGTEAFF
D gene: TRBD2; clone size: -; J gene: TRBJ2-1; V gene: TRBV20-1; CDR3 DNA: TGCAGTGCTAGAGGGCTCGGACTAGCTAGGACCTACAATGAGCAGTTCTTC; CDR3 protein: CSARGLGLARTYNEQFF
D gene: TRBD1; clone size: -; J gene: TRBJ2-7; V gene: TRBV12-3/TRBV12-4; CDR3 DNA: TGTGCCAGCGGGGACAGGCCCTCCTACGAGCAGTACTTC; CDR3 protein: CASGDRPSYEQYF